These 24 T cell receptor beta chains came from one sample sequenced in a study of CD8 T cells in Susac syndrome (dated by TCRdb to between 2018 and 2021). The library came from the immunoSEQ multiplex PCR assay. RNA was extracted using the RNeasy kit, and about 0.5 to 1 ug of the RNA was reverse transcribed with random hexamers. TCRdb cleaned the public reads at Q25 with fastp, built clones with MiXCR and kept in-frame beta chains. Each entry merges the rows of one CDR3 protein and shows their most common DNA and genes. Present in this sample are 130,000 or so distinct CDR3 sequences, roughly 76% of which were seen just once. Around 0.5% of the sample comes from the top ten. The sample taken for sequencing was CD8+ T cells from PBMCs. The source is a human donor with multiple sclerosis.

This clonotype was seen only once. This chain links TRBV30 with TRBJ1-2, with D tentatively TRBD1 (5 bases). Trimming left V 8 bases short and J 2 bases short, with 12 bases between. Per germline, CDR1 GTSNPN and CDR2 SVGIG (reference sequence). The CDR3 runs 12 residues. CDR3 in amino acids: CALQTANYGYTF. The CDR3 DNA reads TGTGCCCTCCAGACAGCCAACTATGGCTACACCTTC. The complete variable domain, with remaining parts taken from reference TRBV30 and TRBJ1-2, reads SQTIHQWPATLVQPVGSPLSLECTVEGTSNPNLYWYRQAAGRGLQLLFYSVGIGQISSEVPQNLSASRPQDRQFILSSKKLLLSDSGFYLCALQTANYGYTFGSGTRLTVV.

There are a few counts of this clonotype. The V gene is TRBV7-9, the J gene TRBJ2-1; D not resolved. In germline, CDR1 is SEHNR, CDR2 FQNEAQ (reference sequence). CDR3 length equals 14 residues. Trimming stripped 7 bases from V and 0 bases from J, with 10 bases between. CDR3 in DNA: TGTGCCAGCAACATTGGACCCTCCTACAATGAGCAGTTCTTC. It codes for CASNIGPSYNEQFF.

This clonotype occurred a few times. The chain uses TRBV27 and TRBJ1-5; no firm D call. CDR3 size: 13 residues. Trimming left V 10 bases short and J 5 bases short, with 15 bases between. Germline V gene data show CDR1 as MNHEY and CDR2 as SMNVEV (reference sequence). This CDR3 reads CAIALAADQPQHF. DNA of the CDR3: TGTGCCATTGCCCTCGCGGCCGATCAGCCCCAGCATTTT.

The chain uses TRBV10-3 and TRBJ2-7; possible D gene TRBD1, 6 bases. Trimming shortened V by 2 bases and J by 6 bases, and 17 bases separated the two germline ends. Germline CDR1 is ENHRY and CDR2 is SYGVKD. The CDR3 covers 15 residues. CDR3 DNA sequence: TGTGCCATCAGTGAGGGAGCAGGGGTACTACGCGAGCAGTACTTC. Protein product: CAISEGAGVLREQYF.

The CDR3 DNA reads TGTGCCAGCACTCGATCGGGGCGGCACGAGCAGTACGTC. Translating it yields CASTRSGRHEQYV. The genes are TRBV6-1 and TRBJ2-7; either TRBD1 or TRBD2 may supply D (5 bases each). V shed 7 bases and J shed 5 bases, with 15 bases lying between them. This CDR3 contains 13 residues. Germline V gene lookup returns CDR1 MNHNS and CDR2 SASEGT.

V usage is TRBV27 and J usage is TRBJ1-5; D uncertain. CDR3 size: 13 residues. V was cut by 3 bases and J by 6 bases, with 9 bases left in between. The germline V gene encodes CDR1 MNHEY and CDR2 SMNVEV (reference sequence). The CDR3 region has the DNA TGTGCCAGCAGTTTGTCGGCTGTTCAGCCCCAGCATTTT. This translates into CASSLSAVQPQHF.

The chain couples TRBV11-2 to TRBJ1-2, with D maybe TRBD1 (5 bases). Germline V lookup: CDR1 SGHAT, CDR2 FQNNGV. The CDR3 spans 13 residues. Trimming left V 1 base short and J 9 bases short, with 12 bases between. In nucleotides, the CDR3 is TGTGCCAGCAGCTTAGGGGGCCTCGTCAGCTACACCTTC. Translated: CASSLGGLVSYTF.

The chain uses TRBV4-1 and TRBJ1-1, with 7 bases identical to TRBD1. V was pared by 4 bases and J by 3 bases, with 17 bases of the junction left unmatched. Per germline, CDR1 MGHRA and CDR2 YSYEKL. This CDR3 spans 18 amino acids. CDR3 sequence (DNA): TGCGCCAGCAGCCCCTCGCCCCTTGGGACAGTAAGACACACTGAAGCTTTCTTT. It is translated as CASSPSPLGTVRHTEAFF.

The J gene is TRBJ2-7, the V gene TRBV18, with TRBD2 matching over 10 bases. The V and J ends lost 3 bases and 6 bases, in that order; junction bases with no gene match: 8. The CDR3 sequence is 15 residues long. Per germline, CDR1 KGHSH and CDR2 LQKENI. CDR3 nucleotides: TGTGCCAGCTCACCTTGGACTAGCGGTAGGGGCGAGCAGTACTTC. Amino acids: CASSPWTSGRGEQYF.

The V and J genes are TRBV4-2 and TRBJ1-1, with D perhaps TRBD1 (6 bases). The CDR3 loop spans 14 amino acids. Germline V lookup: CDR1 LGHNA, CDR2 YNFKEQ. Trimming took 4 bases from V and 5 from J, leaving 14 bases between them. For the CDR3, the DNA is TGTGCCAGCAGCCGCCTGCTACAGGGAACTGAAGCTTTCTTT. This gives the protein CASSRLLQGTEAFF.

This chain joins TRBV19 and TRBJ2-1, with 8 bases lining up with TRBD2. Looked up from germline, CDR1 is LNHDA and CDR2 is SQIVND (reference sequence). This CDR3 contains 14 residues. J lost 10 bases, V lost 5 bases, and 10 bases had no gene match. Written as DNA, the CDR3 is TGTGCCAGTAGTCCCCGGGAGGGCTGGTTCGAGCAGTTCTTC. Translation: CASSPREGWFEQFF.

The rearrangement joins TRBV27 to TRBJ1-2, with a tentative D call TRBD1 (5 bases). The CDR3 spans 13 residues. Germline CDR1 and CDR2: MNHEY and SMNVEV (reference sequence). The V end was cut by 6 bases, the J end by 6 bases, with 14 bases between. The CDR3 protein is CASRNWGLNGYTF. The CDR3 DNA follows: TGTGCCAGCAGGAATTGGGGCTTAAATGGCTACACCTTC.

The J gene is TRBJ2-1, the V gene TRBV20-1; TRBD2 might be the D (5 bases). The CDR3 is made up of 13 amino acids. V was trimmed by 4 bases and J by 0 bases, leaving 7 bases between them. The germline gives CDR1 DFQATT, CDR2 SNEGSKA (reference sequence). The CDR3 here is CSAKADSYNEQFF. The DNA for the CDR3 is TGCAGTGCTAAAGCGGACTCCTACAATGAGCAGTTCTTC.

The chain carries TRBV20-1 and TRBJ2-3; 9 nucleotides align to TRBD2. Trimming removed 4 bases from V and 6 bases from J; junction bases left unmatched: 14. CDR3 length: 16 amino acids. Per the germline V gene, CDR1 is DFQATT and CDR2 is SNEGSKA (reference sequence). The CDR3 DNA reads TGCAGTGCTAACGATATAGCGGGGGCCCCAATGGATACGCAGTATTTT. This codes for CSANDIAGAPMDTQYF.

J is TRBJ2-1 and V is TRBV27; D tentatively fits TRBD1 or TRBD2 (5 bases each). Trimming shortened V by 0 bases and J by 8 bases, and 17 bases separated the two germline ends. This CDR3 region has 16 residues. Looked up from germline, CDR1 is MNHEY and CDR2 is SMNVEV (reference sequence). The CDR3 protein is CASSLSQPPMGDEQFF. The CDR3 DNA sequence: TGTGCCAGCAGTTTATCGCAGCCCCCGATGGGGGATGAGCAGTTCTTC.

This clonotype was seen a few times. This chain uses TRBV4-1 with TRBJ1-1; D ambiguous. Germline loops: CDR1 MGHRA, CDR2 YSYEKL. The V gene lost 0 bases and the J gene lost 2 bases, with 7 bases spanning the gap. The CDR3 runs to 14 residues. CDR3 DNA sequence: TGCGCCAGCAGCCAAGATTGGGAAAACACTGAAGCTTTCTTT. Protein sequence: CASSQDWENTEAFF.

This clonotype was seen a few times. V is TRBV7-9 and J is TRBJ2-5; the D gene is possibly TRBD1 (5 bases). Trimming took off 5 bases at V and 4 bases at J, with 11 bases between the two ends. This CDR3 spans 13 amino acids. Germline CDR1 and CDR2: SEHNR and FQNEAQ (reference sequence). The CDR3 loop is CASSPRVRETQYF. CDR3 bases: TGTGCCAGCAGCCCCAGGGTTAGAGAGACCCAGTACTTC.

This chain uses TRBV19 with TRBJ1-5; tentatively, D is TRBD1 (5 bases). V lost 8 bases, J lost 1 base, and 12 bases lay in between. In germline, CDR1 is LNHDA, CDR2 SQIVND (reference sequence). This CDR3 is 14 amino acids long. The CDR3 loop reads CASAGTESNQPQHF. The CDR3 nucleotides are TGTGCCAGTGCAGGGACGGAAAGCAATCAGCCCCAGCATTTT.

This clonotype was counted a few times. This rearrangement joins TRBV6-1 to TRBJ2-7; D uncertain. V shed 6 bases and J shed 7 bases, with 10 bases lying between them. The length of the CDR3 is 11 residues. Germline V CDR1 and CDR2: MNHNS, SASEGT. Here the CDR3 reads CASSTMWEQYF. For the CDR3, the DNA is TGTGCCAGCAGCACCATGTGGGAGCAGTACTTC.

The genes are TRBV29-1 and TRBJ1-2; perhaps TRBD1 as D (5 bases). Germline V CDR1 and CDR2: SQVTM, ANQGSEA. Trimming stripped 3 bases from V and 4 bases from J, with 9 bases between. The CDR3 consists of 12 residues. The CDR3 is CSVEGGIYGYTF. The CDR3 DNA reads as TGCAGCGTTGAGGGGGGAATCTATGGCTACACCTTC.

V usage is TRBV30 and J usage is TRBJ2-2; D not resolved. The CDR3 is 13 amino acids. Germline V gene lookup returns CDR1 GTSNPN and CDR2 SVGIG (reference sequence). V lost 1 base and J 2 bases, leaving 5 bases between the germline ends. In nucleotides, the CDR3 is TGTGCCTGGAGTGAGGACAACACCGGGGAGCTGTTTTTT. Residues: CAWSEDNTGELFF.

The rearrangement links TRBV27 to TRBJ2-5, with 8 nucleotides matching TRBD2. Looked up from germline, CDR1 is MNHEY and CDR2 is SMNVEV (reference sequence). This CDR3 is 19 amino acids long. V trimming: 0 bases; J trimming: 1 base; junction bases outside the gene matches: 13. CDR3: CASSLSGGQGRGGQETQYF. The CDR3 DNA follows: TGTGCCAGCAGTTTATCTGGGGGGCAGGGTCGGGGGGGCCAAGAGACCCAGTACTTC.

This chain joins TRBV14 and TRBJ2-1; no clear D. The CDR3 extends over 13 amino acids. The V gene's germline CDR1 is SGHDN and CDR2 FVKESK. The V and J ends lost 0 bases and 7 bases respectively, with 7 bases between them. The CDR3 spells CASSQDPINEQFF. The DNA of the CDR3 is TGTGCCAGCAGCCAAGATCCGATTAATGAGCAGTTCTTC.

The sample holds one count of this clonotype. The chain carries TRBV4-1 and TRBJ2-2; D is possibly TRBD1 (6 bases). V dropped 8 bases and J dropped 2 bases, with 15 bases sitting between them. The CDR3 sequence is 15 residues long. Looked up from germline, CDR1 is MGHRA and CDR2 is YSYEKL. The DNA of the CDR3 is TGCGCCAGCGCCGAAGGGGGTCTAAACACCGGGGAGCTGTTTTTT. Translating gives CASAEGGLNTGELFF.